These 31 T cell receptor beta chains originate from one sample sequenced in a study of cytomegalovirus exposure and HLA in healthy donors (dated by TCRdb to the late 2010s). Library preparation employed the immunoSEQ multiplex PCR assay. The multiplex PCR relied on a mix of 60 forward primers for TCR Vbeta segments and 13 reverse primers for TCR Jbeta segments. Held by TCRdb, this immuneACCESS table contains in-frame sequences only and omits some clones. Under half of the omission traces to an unresolved V gene where checked; the cause of the rest is unknown. The sample table records some 120,000 clones; more than 60% of these occur just once. The top ten hold roughly 3% of the sample. The sequencing input was PBMCs. The receptors shown here come from a female donor in good health and CMV-seronegative.

The V and J genes are TRBV30 and TRBJ1-4; a possible D gene is TRBD1 (5 bases). The V end was cut by 3 bases, the J end by 7 bases, with 18 bases between. Per the germline V gene, CDR1 is GTSNPN and CDR2 is SVGIG (reference sequence). The CDR3 is 15 amino acids. The CDR3 loop reads CAWRQTGRGGEKLFF. CDR3 coding DNA: TGTGCCTGGAGACAAACGGGGAGGGGTGGTGAAAAACTGTTTTTT.

The gene calls are TRBV5-6 and TRBJ2-7; 7 positions match TRBD2. V gave up 4 bases and J gave up 3 bases; unmatched junction bases: 7. Germline assignment: CDR1 SGHDT and CDR2 YYEEEE. There are 14 residues in the CDR3. CDR3: CASSVHPGGYEQYF. CDR3 nucleotide sequence: TGTGCCAGCAGCGTCCACCCGGGGGGCTACGAGCAGTACTTC.

This sequence joins TRBV7-2 and TRBJ2-3; 10 bases line up with TRBD1. Losses at the gene ends were 5 bases for V and 4 bases for J; bases not matched to a gene: 6. This CDR3 is built from 15 residues. Germline V CDR1 and CDR2: SGHTA, FQGNSA. The CDR3 bases are TGTGCCAGCAGCCCAGCCGGGACAGGGGCAGATACGCAGTATTTT. This codes for CASSPAGTGADTQYF.

The genes are TRBV5-4 and TRBJ2-1, with TRBD2 matching 7 bases. Trimming at V came to 3 bases and at J to 5 bases, leaving 8 bases not matched to a gene. Germline CDR1 and CDR2: SGHNT and YYREEE (reference sequence). The CDR3 contains 15 residues. The CDR3, as DNA: TGTGCCAGCAGCTCTCCAGCGGGGCTTAACAATGAGCAGTTCTTC. It translates to CASSSPAGLNNEQFF.

This sequence joins TRBV12-5 and TRBJ1-1; 7 nucleotides align to TRBD1. V lost 1 base to trimming and J lost 0 bases; unmatched junction nucleotides: 8. Germline values: CDR1 LGHNT, CDR2 FRNRAP. The CDR3 covers 17 residues. The chain's CDR3 is CASGLGGQTLMNTEAFF. CDR3 bases: TGTGCTAGTGGTTTGGGGGGACAGACATTAATGAACACTGAAGCTTTCTTT. Full variable domain (rest looked up from reference TRBV12-5 and TRBJ1-1): DARVTQTPRHKVTEMGQEVTMRCQPILGHNTVFWYRQTMMQGLELLAYFRNRAPLDDSGMPKDRFSAEMPDATLATLKIQPSEPRDSAVYFCASGLGGQTLMNTEAFFGQGTRLTVV.

The rearrangement joins TRBV11-1 to TRBJ2-7, with 8 bases identical to TRBD2. The V segment lost 8 bases and the J segment 2 bases; nucleotides outside the gene matches: 14. There are 16 residues in the CDR3. Germline V gene sequence: CDR1 SGHAT, CDR2 FQDESV (reference sequence). Here the CDR3 DNA reads TGTGCCAGCCCTAGGGGGTCGGGGACTAGTCCCTACGAGCAGTACTTC. This gives the protein CASPRGSGTSPYEQYF.

This rearrangement joins TRBV30 to TRBJ1-2, with D unresolved. The CDR3 length is 11 residues. Trimming stripped 8 bases from V and 8 bases from J, with 15 bases between. Germline CDR1 is GTSNPN and CDR2 is SVGIG (reference sequence). In nucleotides, the CDR3 is TGTGCCCGTAGGGAGTCGGGCGGCTACACCTTC. Translated, it gives CARRESGGYTF.

The rearrangement joins TRBV29-1 to TRBJ1-1, with D hard to call. CDR3 length: 16 amino acids. V dropped 6 bases and J dropped 2 bases, with 22 bases sitting between them. The V gene's germline CDR1 is SQVTM and CDR2 ANQGSEA. The CDR3, as DNA: TGCAGCGTCAATAACCCAAACGGGGTCTTTAACACTGAAGCTTTCTTT. Amino acid sequence: CSVNNPNGVFNTEAFF.

This rearrangement joins TRBV19 to TRBJ1-1, with a tentative D call TRBD1 (5 bases). The germline gives CDR1 LNHDA, CDR2 SQIVND (reference sequence). This CDR3 has 15 amino acids. Trimming shortened V by 7 bases and J by 7 bases, and 22 bases separated the two germline ends. This CDR3 is CASKVGGARDLEAFF. The CDR3 bases are TGTGCCAGTAAAGTCGGGGGTGCGAGGGACCTTGAAGCTTTCTTT.

This clone was detected a few times. V is TRBV6-5 and J is TRBJ1-4; 7 bases align to TRBD1. Looked up from germline, CDR1 is MNHEY and CDR2 is SVGAGI. Trimming cost V 6 bases and J 7 bases; bases outside gene matches: 8. The CDR3 spans 14 residues. The CDR3, as DNA: TGTGCCAGCAGCCGGACAGGAAGCTCTGAAAAACTGTTTTTT. It yields the protein CASSRTGSSEKLFF.

The rearrangement links TRBV6-1 to TRBJ2-7, with D possibly matching TRBD1 (7 bases). Germline lookup yields CDR1 MNHNS and CDR2 SASEGT. The CDR3 covers 16 residues. With 4 bases removed from V and 1 base from J, the gap between germline ends came to 17 bases. The CDR3 coding sequence is TGTGCCAGCAGTGGCCCCCGACAGGGACTTTCCTACGAGCAGTACTTC. The encoded protein is CASSGPRQGLSYEQYF.

The chain uses TRBV18 and TRBJ2-1; 7 nucleotides match TRBD1. This CDR3 is built from 16 residues. In germline, CDR1 is KGHSH, CDR2 LQKENI. J lost 2 bases, V lost 5 bases, and 9 bases had no gene match. The CDR3 coding sequence is TGTGCCAGCTCAAACAGGGGAATCGGACCCTACAATGAGCAGTTCTTC. Translation gives CASSNRGIGPYNEQFF.

The chain joins TRBV7-9 to TRBJ1-2; 9 bases match TRBD1. This CDR3 spans 15 amino acids. V shed 5 bases, J shed 5 bases, and the junction held 9 bases outside the gene matches. Germline CDR1 SEHNR, CDR2 FQNEAQ (reference sequence). Here the CDR3 DNA reads TGTGCCAGCAGCCCGGGACAGGGTAAGGGGTATGGCTACACCTTC. Amino acid sequence: CASSPGQGKGYGYTF.

The chain recombines TRBV10-3 with TRBJ2-7; 8 positions agree with TRBD2. Per germline, CDR1 ENHRY and CDR2 SYGVKD. The CDR3 is 15 amino acids. Trimming cost V 3 bases and J 4 bases; bases outside gene matches: 8. In nucleotides, the CDR3 is TGTGCCATCAGTGACGTTGGGACTAGTCAATACGAGCAGTACTTC. This translates into CAISDVGTSQYEQYF.

V is TRBV19 and J is TRBJ1-1, with no clear D. The CDR3 sequence is 13 residues long. The V and J ends lost 3 bases and 1 base respectively, with 6 bases between them. CDR1 is LNHDA and CDR2 is SQIVND in the germline V gene (reference sequence). The CDR3 here is CASSIEPNTEAFF. The CDR3 DNA follows: TGTGCCAGTAGTATTGAGCCGAACACTGAAGCTTTCTTT. Filled out from reference TRBV19 and TRBJ1-1, the complete variable domain reads DGGITQSPKYLFRKEGQNVTLSCEQNLNHDAMYWYRQDPGQGLRLIYYSQIVNDFQKGDIAEGYSVSREKKESFPLTVTSAQKNPTAFYLCASSIEPNTEAFFGQGTRLTVV.

The rearrangement uses TRBV11-2 and TRBJ1-2; a weak D match, TRBD1 (5 bases). Trimming took off 5 bases at V and 6 bases at J, with 22 bases between the two ends. This CDR3 is 16 amino acids long. CDR1 SGHAT and CDR2 FQNNGV come from the germline V gene. The CDR3 bases are TGTGCCAGCAGCCCGAATGGTGGGGCAGACTTGCATGGCTACACCTTC. The encoded protein is CASSPNGGADLHGYTF. Together with reference TRBV11-2 and TRBJ1-2, the CDR3 gives the full variable domain: EAGVAQSPRYKIIEKRQSVAFWCNPISGHATLYWYQQILGQGPKLLIQFQNNGVVDDSQLPKDRFSAERLKGVDSTLKIQPAKLEDSAVYLCASSPNGGADLHGYTFGSGTRLTVV.

V usage is TRBV6-1 and J usage is TRBJ1-2; no definite D call. CDR1 and CDR2 (germline): MNHNS, SASEGT. V shed 6 bases and J shed 7 bases, with 9 bases lying between them. The CDR3 has 11 amino acids. The CDR3 coding sequence is TGTGCCAGCAGAGAGGAAGGTGGCTACACCTTC. This gives the protein CASREEGGYTF.

This rearrangement joins TRBV6-6 to TRBJ1-6, with D perhaps TRBD1 (5 bases). Per the germline V gene, CDR1 is MNHNY and CDR2 is SVGAGI (reference sequence). V was clipped by 1 base and J by 9 bases, with 10 bases between them. This CDR3 is built from 14 residues. CDR3 residues: CASSYWGVGSPLHF. The CDR3 region has the DNA TGTGCCAGCAGTTACTGGGGGGTCGGTTCACCCCTCCACTTT.

As for this clone: Germline and junction disagree at one end, which may indicate a read error. The chain is built from TRBV5-5 and TRBJ1-2; 7 bases agree with TRBD1. The CDR3 extends over 17 amino acids. The germline V gene encodes CDR1 SGHKS and CDR2 YYEKEE (reference sequence). The CDR3 reads CASTLQLGDSPDYGYTF. CDR3 DNA sequence: TGTGCCAGCACCTTGCAGTTAGGGGACAGCCCCGACTATGGCTACACCTTC.

The rearrangement uses TRBV27 and TRBJ1-5, with TRBD1 matching 11 bases. CDR1 and CDR2 (germline): MNHEY, SMNVEV (reference sequence). The CDR3 covers 16 residues. The trim removed 4 bases at V and 6 bases at J, leaving 8 bases unmatched. CDR3 coding DNA: TGTGCCAGCAGTTCTGATAGGACAGGGGGCGGTCAGCCCCAGCATTTT. It translates to CASSSDRTGGGQPQHF.

This chain joins TRBV2 and TRBJ2-5, with D possibly TRBD2 on 5 matching bases. Germline V gene lookup returns CDR1 SNHLY and CDR2 FYNNEI. The CDR3 runs to 13 residues. V was pared by 7 bases and J by 9 bases, with 18 bases between. This chain's CDR3 is CASTPLGGAAQYF. DNA for the CDR3: TGTGCCAGCACCCCGCTGGGCGGAGCGGCCCAGTACTTC. The whole variable domain, filled in from reference TRBV2 and TRBJ2-5, reads EPEVTQTPSHQVTQMGQEVILRCVPISNHLYFYWYRQILGQKVEFLVSFYNNEISEKSEIFDDQFSVERPDGSNFTLKIRSTKLEDSAMYFCASTPLGGAAQYFGPGTRLLVL.

This rearrangement joins TRBV10-1 to TRBJ1-5; 7 bases align to TRBD1. Germline CDR1 WNHNN, CDR2 SYGVQD (reference sequence). This CDR3 is built from 22 residues. Trimming cost V 7 bases and J 0 bases; bases outside gene matches: 27. CDR3 region: CASTSTEIITGATVRSNQPQHF. CDR3 bases: TGCGCCAGCACATCTACAGAAATTATTACAGGGGCTACGGTCCGTAGCAATCAGCCCCAGCATTTT.

The chain couples TRBV5-4 to TRBJ2-5; no reliable D call. The J call could be wrong; TRBJ2-7 is a better fit for the DNA end. The CDR3 length is 14 residues. The germline CDR1 and CDR2 sequences are SGHNT and YYREEE (reference sequence). The CDR3 DNA is TGTGCCAGCAGCTCGGGTCTTGACTCCTACGAGCAGTACTTC. Translation gives CASSSGLDSYEQYF.

The V and J genes are TRBV6-5 and TRBJ2-7; 8 bases fit TRBD2. Germline CDR1 is MNHEY and CDR2 is SVGAGI. The CDR3 loop spans 15 amino acids. V dropped 4 bases and J dropped 3; count of bases not matched to a gene: 8. CDR3 sequence reads: CASSSRRGVYYEQYF. In DNA form, the CDR3 reads TGTGCCAGCAGTTCGAGGCGGGGGGTCTACTACGAGCAGTACTTC.

The CDR3 DNA follows: TGTGCCAGCAGCTCGCCCGTCCGGGACAGGGGGCTCGACGAGCAGTACTTC. It translates to CASSSPVRDRGLDEQYF. V usage is TRBV5-6 and J usage is TRBJ2-7; TRBD1 matches at 12 bases. Germline V lookup: CDR1 SGHDT, CDR2 YYEEEE. This CDR3 comprises 17 residues. J gave up 5 bases and V 3 bases, and 12 bases lay outside the gene matches.

J is TRBJ2-3 and V is TRBV4-3; 8 nucleotides align to TRBD2. The CDR3 is 19 residues long. With V trimmed by 4 bases and J by 0 bases, 15 bases remained unmatched. Germline lookup yields CDR1 LGHNA and CDR2 YSLEER. CDR3 amino acids: CASSPALTASGSSTDTQYF. CDR3 coding DNA: TGCGCCAGCAGCCCCGCCCTGACGGCTAGCGGGTCTAGCACAGATACGCAGTATTTT.

This clone was counted only a few times. The rearrangement links TRBV5-6 to TRBJ2-7, with D possibly matching TRBD2 (5 bases). The V end was cut by 4 bases, the J end by 2 bases, with 16 bases between. The CDR3 is 15 residues long. Per the germline V gene, CDR1 is SGHDT and CDR2 is YYEEEE. CDR3 nucleotide sequence: TGTGCCAGCAGCCACGGGCCCCTCGGGACCTACGAGCAGTACTTC. Its protein is CASSHGPLGTYEQYF.

The rearrangement links TRBV6-5 to TRBJ1-1; TRBD1 matches at 10 bases. Germline loops: CDR1 MNHEY, CDR2 SVGAGI. Trimming cost V 5 bases and J 10 bases; bases outside gene matches: 7. The CDR3 runs to 13 residues. CDR3 loop: CASSELRQGAAFF. The CDR3 nucleotides read TGTGCCAGCAGTGAACTTAGACAGGGGGCAGCTTTCTTT.

V usage is TRBV5-1 and J usage is TRBJ2-2; 7 nucleotides line up with TRBD2. Unmatched junction bases numbered 13, after V lost 3 bases and J lost 8 bases. This CDR3 region has 16 residues. The germline V gene encodes CDR1 SGHRS and CDR2 YFSETQ. The DNA for the CDR3 is TGCGCCAGCAGCTCAGACGGACTAGGCAACTGGGGGGAGCTGTTTTTT. This gives the protein CASSSDGLGNWGELFF.

This clone was seen just once. This chain joins TRBV6-6 and TRBJ2-3; 12 bases are shared with TRBD2. The germline V gene has CDR1 MNHNY and CDR2 SVGAGI (reference sequence). The CDR3 loop spans 14 amino acids. V trimming: 7 bases; J trimming: 5 bases; junction bases outside the gene matches: 4. CDR3 residues: CASTLAGGGDTQYF. The CDR3 DNA sequence: TGTGCCAGCACCCTAGCGGGGGGGGGAGATACGCAGTATTTT.

This chain connects TRBV29-1 to TRBJ1-2; D is unclear. The CDR3 extends over 11 amino acids. Trimming cost V 5 bases and J 7 bases, with 11 bases left between them. The germline gives CDR1 SQVTM, CDR2 ANQGSEA. The CDR3 loop reads CSVRWRSGYTF. Written as DNA, the CDR3 is TGCAGCGTTCGTTGGAGGTCTGGCTACACCTTC. Combining the CDR3 with reference TRBV29-1 and TRBJ1-2 gives the whole variable domain SAVISQKPSRDICQRGTSLTIQCQVDSQVTMMFWYRQQPGQSLTLIATANQGSEATYESGFVIDKFPISRPNLTFSTLTVSNMSPEDSSIYLCSVRWRSGYTFGSGTRLTVV.